The rows below give T cell receptor beta chains drawn from one sample of a study of tumor-infiltrating lymphocytes in localized non-small cell lung cancer. Method: immunoSEQ multiplex PCR; TCRdb's copy keeps in-frame clones and lacks some. Here the sample spans about 15,000 clones, approximately 79% being singletons. The sample comprised lung tumor tissue. These receptors were obtained from a human donor with non-small cell lung cancer. Each CDR3 is given with its conserved first and last residue. The D gene is left open where the match is weak. Size is omitted from some rows. Given values are once, few, many or a class for expanded clones.

j_gene,v_gene,abundance,d_gene,CDR3nt,CDR3aa
TRBJ2-7,TRBV21-1,NA,NA,TGTGCCAGCAGCAAAGGGGTAGTCAGGGGCCCTTCATACTCCTACGAGCAGTACTTC,CASSKGVVRGPSYSYEQYF
TRBJ2-7,TRBV19,NA,NA,TGTGCCAGTAGAGAGCAGTACTTC,CASREQYF
TRBJ2-3,TRBV28,NA,NA,TGTGCCAGCATCTCGAGGGGCCGAGGCACAGATACGCAGTATTTT,CASISRGRGTDTQYF
TRBJ1-1,TRBV7-2,NA,NA,TGTGCCAGCAGCCCTGAAGGGAGACGGATGAACACTGAAGCTTTCTTT,CASSPEGRRMNTEAFF
TRBJ2-6,TRBV28,NA,NA,TGTGCCAGCGGAGAAATACGTCCCGGGGCCAACGTCCTGACTTTC,CASGEIRPGANVLTF
TRBJ2-1,TRBV7-9,once,TRBD2,TGTGCCACCGGACTAGCGGGAGAAGTTGAGCAGTTCTTC,CATGLAGEVEQFF
TRBJ1-1,TRBV5-1,NA,NA,TGCGCCAGCAGCTTTGGGGATGGGAACACTGAAGCTTTCTTT,CASSFGDGNTEAFF
TRBJ2-4,TRBV20-1,NA,NA,TGCAGTGGGGGGCGGGAGAACATTCAGTACTTC,CSGGRENIQYF
TRBJ2-1,TRBV7-9,NA,NA,TGTGCCAGCAGCTTAGAGGGTTTGGGGCACCGGGAGCAGTTCTTC,CASSLEGLGHREQFF
TRBJ1-2,TRBV2,NA,NA,TGTGCCAGCAGTGGGGGATTTGGCTACACCTTC,CASSGGFGYTF
TRBJ1-1,TRBV29-1,NA,TRBD1,TGCAGCGGGGACAGGGGAGCGAACACTGAAGCTTTCTTT,CSGDRGANTEAFF
TRBJ2-7,TRBV6-5,few,TRBD1,TGTGCCAGCAGTCGGGACAGCATAGCCTCCTACGAGCAGTACTTC,CASSRDSIASYEQYF
TRBJ2-4,TRBV27,few,TRBD1,TGTGCCAGCAGTTCGAGGACAGGGAGTATCATTCAGTACTTC,CASSSRTGSIIQYF
TRBJ1-5,TRBV7-9,few,TRBD1,TGTGCCAGCAGCCAGACAGGGCCCACAGAGCCCCAGCATTTT,CASSQTGPTEPQHF
TRBJ1-1,TRBV4-3,NA,NA,TGCGCCAGCAGCCAAGCCTTGGGGGGGCAGGGCACTGAAGCTTTCTTT,CASSQALGGQGTEAFF
TRBJ2-6,TRBV28,NA,NA,TGTGCCAGCACGAAAGGTACACTCTCTGGGGCCAACGTCCTGACTTTC,CASTKGTLSGANVLTF
TRBJ2-3,TRBV7-2,NA,NA,TGTGCCAGCAGTTCAAAAGAGGGGGCAGATACGCAGTATTTT,CASSSKEGADTQYF
TRBJ1-4,TRBV7-6,NA,TRBD1,TGTGCCAGCAGCTTACAGCGAGGGGGCGGTGAAAAACTGTTTTTT,CASSLQRGGGEKLFF
TRBJ1-2,TRBV27,NA,TRBD1,TGTGCCAGCAGTTTATCTCAGGGGGCCAGTGGCTACACCTTC,CASSLSQGASGYTF
TRBJ2-3,TRBV5-8,NA,TRBD1,TGTGCCAGCAGCCAAGGACAGGGGGACCCAGATACGCAGTATTTT,CASSQGQGDPDTQYF
TRBJ2-2,TRBV10-1,NA,NA,TGCGCCAGCAGCCCAAGGCTATACACCGGGGAGCTGTTTTTT,CASSPRLYTGELFF
TRBJ2-7,TRBV10-3,NA,NA,TGTGCCATCAGTGCGGCAGGGCGGGAGCAGTACTTC,CAISAAGREQYF
TRBJ2-7,TRBV15,few,NA,TGTGCCACCAGCAGGGGGCACAGTTCCTACGAGCAGTACTTC,CATSRGHSSYEQYF
TRBJ2-5,TRBV12-5,NA,NA,TGTGCTAGTGGTCACGGGGGCCAAGAGACCCAGTACTTC,CASGHGGQETQYF
TRBJ1-6,TRBV5-4,once,NA,TGTGCCAGCAGCTTGGCCGGCAGGGTGGATAATTCACCCCTCCACTTT,CASSLAGRVDNSPLHF
TRBJ1-5,TRBV28,NA,NA,TGTGCCAGCAGTTCGCTGGGGGGGGGCAATCAGCCCCAGCATTTT,CASSSLGGGNQPQHF
TRBJ1-6,TRBV7-2,NA,NA,TGTGCCAGCAGCTTAGCGCTAGGGGATAATTCACCCCTCCACTTT,CASSLALGDNSPLHF
TRBJ2-3,TRBV18,NA,NA,TGTGCCAGCTCACCACTAAGACGAGGGGGGGGACAATTGAATACGCAGTATTTT,CASSPLRRGGGQLNTQYF
TRBJ2-7,TRBV7-2,few,NA,TGTGCCAGCAGTCGCGGGGACTGGTCGGGCGAGCAGTACTTC,CASSRGDWSGEQYF
TRBJ1-1,TRBV7-2,medium-sized,NA,TGTGCCAGCAGCCCCCTCAGGGGTAACACTGAAGCTTTCTTT,CASSPLRGNTEAFF
TRBJ2-3,TRBV10-3,medium-sized,NA,TGTGCCAGCACTAGAAAATGGGCAGATACGCAGTATTTT,CASTRKWADTQYF
TRBJ2-5,TRBV27,NA,NA,TGTGCCAGCAGTCCACCCCTAGGAGGGACCATGGAGACCCAGTACTTC,CASSPPLGGTMETQYF
TRBJ2-5,TRBV2,few,NA,TGTGCCAGCAGCTACAGGGGGGGGGAGACCCAGTACTTC,CASSYRGGETQYF
TRBJ1-5,TRBV10-2,few,NA,TGCGCCAGCAGGGCCTCCGGGACCAATCAGCCCCAGCATTTT,CASRASGTNQPQHF
TRBJ1-4,TRBV6-5,NA,NA,TGTGCCAGCAGTTACTCGGGCAGGGCGGATGAAAAACTGTTTTTT,CASSYSGRADEKLFF
TRBJ2-7,TRBV21-1,NA,NA,TGTGCCAGCAGCAAAGGGTTGACAGGCGGGGAGCAGTACTTC,CASSKGLTGGEQYF
TRBJ2-7,TRBV7-9,NA,TRBD2,TGTGCCACGGGACTAGCGGGATCTTACGAGCAGTACTTC,CATGLAGSYEQYF
TRBJ1-4,TRBV7-2,few,NA,TGTGCCAGCAGCCTAGGGGCTTCTCGCACCAAGGAAAAACTGTTTTTT,CASSLGASRTKEKLFF
TRBJ2-1,TRBV6-6,NA,TRBD2,TGTGCCACCTGGAGACTAGCGGGGGGGCATAATGAGCAGTTCTTC,CATWRLAGGHNEQFF
TRBJ1-1,TRBV28,few,NA,TGTGCCAGCAGTTTGACATATACTGAAGCTTTCTTT,CASSLTYTEAFF
TRBJ1-2,TRBV14,NA,NA,TGTGCCAGCAGCCTCTGCTGGACGGATGTCTCTAACTATGGCTACACCTTC,CASSLCWTDVSNYGYTF
TRBJ2-6,TRBV14,NA,NA,TGTGCCAGCAGCCAAGCCGCAGGGTTAGGGGCCAACGTCCTGACTTTC,CASSQAAGLGANVLTF
TRBJ2-5,TRBV6-5,few,NA,TGTGCCAGCCGCGAGACCCGGGGAGGGGGAGAGACCCAGTACTTC,CASRETRGGGETQYF
TRBJ2-5,TRBV28,once,TRBD1,TGTGCCAGCAGTTTGAACAGGGGGCCAGGGACCCAGTACTTC,CASSLNRGPGTQYF
TRBJ2-1,TRBV5-1,NA,TRBD2,TGCGCCAGCAGCTCGGGGACTAGCGGGGGGGTCTCCTACAATGAGCAGTTCTTC,CASSSGTSGGVSYNEQFF
TRBJ2-7,TRBV19,NA,TRBD1,TGTGCCAGTAGTAACTTGGCAGGGGGCACGACCTACGAGCAGTACTTC,CASSNLAGGTTYEQYF
TRBJ2-7,TRBV28,NA,NA,TGTGCCAGCAGACCCCAGGGCTTGTCCTACGAGCAGTACTTC,CASRPQGLSYEQYF
TRBJ2-3,TRBV5-1,once,NA,TGCGCCAGCAGCTCCGGTAGGCCGGACTACCGCGGGGATACGCAGTATTTT,CASSSGRPDYRGDTQYF
TRBJ1-4,TRBV7-2,NA,NA,TGTGCCAGCAGCAAGGGCCCCAATGAAAAACTGTTTTTT,CASSKGPNEKLFF
TRBJ2-3,TRBV5-6,NA,NA,TGTGCCAGCAGCCCACAGACAGGACGCACAGATACGCAGTATTTT,CASSPQTGRTDTQYF
TRBJ1-2,TRBV28,once,NA,TGTGCCAGCAGTCTCGGGGGGGGACTTGGCTACACCTTC,CASSLGGGLGYTF